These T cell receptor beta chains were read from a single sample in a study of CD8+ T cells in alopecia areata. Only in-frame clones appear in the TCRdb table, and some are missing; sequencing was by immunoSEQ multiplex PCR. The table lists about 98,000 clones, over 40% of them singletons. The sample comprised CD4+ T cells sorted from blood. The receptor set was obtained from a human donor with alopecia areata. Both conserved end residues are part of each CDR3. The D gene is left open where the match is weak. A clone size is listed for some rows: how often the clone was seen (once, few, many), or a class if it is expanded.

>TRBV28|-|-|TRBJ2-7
CASSPLIGSDYEQYF
TGTGCCAGCAGTCCCCTAATCGGGAGCGACTACGAGCAGTACTTC
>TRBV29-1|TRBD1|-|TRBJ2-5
CSVEGTGLTQETQYF
TGCAGCGTTGAAGGGACAGGGTTGACCCAAGAGACCCAGTACTTC
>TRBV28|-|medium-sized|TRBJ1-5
CASSAIGRNQPQHF
TGTGCCAGCAGTGCGATCGGTCGTAATCAGCCCCAGCATTTT
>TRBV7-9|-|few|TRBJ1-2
CASGVDPDPRHTF
TGTGCCAGCGGAGTGGACCCAGACCCTAGACACACCTTC
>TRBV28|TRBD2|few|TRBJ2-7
CASALSGGSYEQYF
TGTGCCAGCGCCCTTTCGGGGGGCTCCTACGAGCAGTACTTC
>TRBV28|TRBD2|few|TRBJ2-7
CASMGTSYEQYF
TGTGCCAGCATGGGGACTAGCTACGAGCAGTACTTC
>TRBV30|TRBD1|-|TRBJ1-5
CAWKRTGNNQPQHF
TGTGCCTGGAAGAGGACAGGAAACAATCAGCCCCAGCATTTT
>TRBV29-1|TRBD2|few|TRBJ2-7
CSARTSGNAYEQYF
TGCAGCGCCCGGACTAGCGGGAATGCCTACGAGCAGTACTTC
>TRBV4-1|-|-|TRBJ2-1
CASSQVGRVLRNEQFF
TGCGCCAGCAGCCAAGTAGGTCGGGTGTTGAGAAATGAGCAGTTCTTC
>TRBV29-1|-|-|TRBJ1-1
CSVVRDTEAFF
TGCAGCGTTGTGAGGGACACTGAAGCTTTCTTT
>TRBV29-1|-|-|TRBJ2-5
CSGKRSFQETQYF
TGCAGCGGAAAGAGAAGCTTCCAAGAGACCCAGTACTTC
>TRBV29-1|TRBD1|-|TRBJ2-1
CSVERTGGSNEQFF
TGCAGCGTTGAAAGGACAGGGGGGTCAAATGAGCAGTTCTTC
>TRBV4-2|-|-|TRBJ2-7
CASSQDLEYEQYF
TGTGCCAGCAGCCAAGATTTGGAGTACGAGCAGTACTTC
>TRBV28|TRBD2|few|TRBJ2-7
CASRVGAGLYEQYF
TGTGCCAGCAGGGTTGGAGCGGGGCTCTACGAGCAGTACTTC
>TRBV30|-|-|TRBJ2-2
CAWGGLTGSTGELFF
TGTGCCTGGGGAGGACTAACGGGATCCACCGGGGAGCTGTTTTTT
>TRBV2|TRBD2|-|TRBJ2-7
CASSESASGSYEQYF
TGTGCCAGCAGTGAGTCGGCTAGCGGGAGTTACGAGCAGTACTTC
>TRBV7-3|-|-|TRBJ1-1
CASSLSLSMAFF
TGTGCCAGCAGCTTAAGTCTGAGCATGGCTTTCTTT
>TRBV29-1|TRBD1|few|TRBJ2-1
CSVAEDRAGNEQFF
TGCAGCGTTGCTGAGGACAGGGCGGGCAATGAGCAGTTCTTC
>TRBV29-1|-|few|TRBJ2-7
CSVRQGSSYEQYF
TGCAGCGTCCGGCAGGGGAGCTCCTACGAGCAGTACTTC
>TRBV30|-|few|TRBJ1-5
CASGSAPNQPQHF
TGTGCCTCGGGGTCTGCGCCCAATCAGCCCCAGCATTTT
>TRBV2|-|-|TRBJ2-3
CASSDDFTDTQYF
TGTGCCAGCAGTGATGATTTCACAGATACGCAGTATTTT
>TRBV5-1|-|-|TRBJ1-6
CASSLGDGDSPLHF
TGCGCCAGCAGCTTGGGGGACGGTGATTCACCCCTCCACTTT
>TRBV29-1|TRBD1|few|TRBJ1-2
CSAGQGSGYTF
TGCAGCGCCGGACAGGGCTCTGGCTACACCTTC
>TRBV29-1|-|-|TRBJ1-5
CSVSQGANQPQHF
TGCAGCGTTTCACAGGGTGCCAATCAGCCCCAGCATTTT
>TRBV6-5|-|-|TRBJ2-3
CASRRDSLLGTQYF
TGTGCCAGCAGGCGGGACAGCCTCCTAGGTACGCAGTATTTT
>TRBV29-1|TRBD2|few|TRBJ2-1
CSVEPFGVAGYNEQFF
TGCAGCGTTGAACCCTTCGGGGTAGCGGGGTACAATGAGCAGTTCTTC
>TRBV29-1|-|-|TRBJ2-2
CSALLYVNTGELFF
TGCAGCGCACTACTCTATGTAAACACCGGGGAGCTGTTTTTT
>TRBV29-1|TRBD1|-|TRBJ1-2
CSVMTGFVDGYTF
TGCAGCGTTATGACAGGGTTTGTGGATGGCTACACCTTC
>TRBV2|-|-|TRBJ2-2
CASSGLSGELFF
TGTGCCAGCAGTGGACTCTCCGGGGAGCTGTTTTTT
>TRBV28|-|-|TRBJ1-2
CASSSGSPDFYGYTF
TGTGCCAGCAGTTCGGGCAGCCCCGACTTCTATGGCTACACCTTC
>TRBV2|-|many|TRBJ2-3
CASSEAGTQYF
TGTGCCAGCAGTGAAGCGGGTACGCAGTATTTT
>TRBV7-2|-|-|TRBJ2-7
CASGYPTPSYEQYF
TGTGCCAGCGGATACCCGACACCCTCCTACGAGCAGTACTTC
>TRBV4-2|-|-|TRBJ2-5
CASSTGAGTHEETQYF
TGTGCCAGCAGCACAGGAGCCGGGACGCACGAGGAGACCCAGTACTTC
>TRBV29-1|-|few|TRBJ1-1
CSVDKNTEAFF
TGCAGCGTCGACAAGAACACTGAAGCTTTCTTT
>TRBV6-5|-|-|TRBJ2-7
CASNSGVEQYF
TGTGCCAGCAATTCAGGGGTCGAGCAGTACTTC
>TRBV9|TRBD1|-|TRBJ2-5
CASSLGTVQETQYF
TGTGCCAGCAGCCTGGGGACAGTCCAAGAGACCCAGTACTTC
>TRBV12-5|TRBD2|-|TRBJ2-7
CASGRDGRVYEQYF
TGTGCTAGTGGCCGGGACGGGAGGGTCTACGAGCAGTACTTC